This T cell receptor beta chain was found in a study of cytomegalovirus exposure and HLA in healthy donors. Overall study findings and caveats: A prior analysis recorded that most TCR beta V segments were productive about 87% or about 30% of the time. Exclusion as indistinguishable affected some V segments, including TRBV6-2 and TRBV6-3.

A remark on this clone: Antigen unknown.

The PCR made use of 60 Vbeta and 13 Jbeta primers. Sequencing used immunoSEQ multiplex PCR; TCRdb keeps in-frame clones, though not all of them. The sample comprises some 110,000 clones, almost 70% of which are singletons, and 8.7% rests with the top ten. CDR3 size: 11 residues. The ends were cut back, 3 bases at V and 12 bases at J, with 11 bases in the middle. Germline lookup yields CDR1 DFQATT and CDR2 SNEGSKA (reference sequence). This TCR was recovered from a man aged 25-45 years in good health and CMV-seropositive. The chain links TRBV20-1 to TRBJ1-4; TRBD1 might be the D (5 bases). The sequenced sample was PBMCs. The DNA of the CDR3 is TGCAGTGCTAGTCGGGGGGGGGAACTGTTTTTT. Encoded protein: CSASRGGELFF.